Given below is one TCR beta chain in context. This sample is part of a study of control samples from healthy donors and cancer patients. Using immunoSEQ multiplex PCR, the repertoire was profiled, and TCRdb retains in-frame clones only, with some absent. Seen here are under 200,000 clones, just over 90% observed once, and the top ten hold over 4%. Germline V gene lookup returns CDR1 MDHEN and CDR2 SYDVKM. The CDR3 is made up of 15 amino acids. V lost 2 bases to trimming and J lost 0 bases, with 8 bases between them. Sequenced: blood. The TCR originated in a woman aged 55 to 70 in good health. V is TRBV28 and J is TRBJ1-3; D gene ambiguous. CDR3 sequence reads: CASSLAQTSGNTIYF. CDR3 DNA sequence: TGTGCCAGCAGTTTAGCCCAAACCTCTGGAAACACCATATATTTT.